The sequence of this T cell receptor (beta chain) was determined in a study of cytomegalovirus exposure and HLA in healthy donors. Method: immunoSEQ multiplex PCR; TCRdb's copy keeps in-frame clones and lacks some. Of some 240,000 clones listed, around four fifths are singletons. To note about this clone: Its target is not known.

Findings of the study overall: Under in vitro conditions, a few CMV-associated chains were confirmed as specific for CMV antigens. The dataset shows that most TCR sequences were rare, while some public TCRs occurred in many donors. A list of about 180 TCR beta chains associated with cytomegalovirus was given.

Trimming removed 0 bases from V and 1 base from J, with 10 bases in between. Germline CDR1 is SGHRS and CDR2 is YFSETQ. CDR3 length: 15 amino acids. The receptor comes from a young woman in good health and CMV-seronegative. Sequenced input: PBMCs. The chain uses TRBV5-1 and TRBJ2-5, with D perhaps matching TRBD1 (5 bases). This CDR3 reads CASSLEDSRQETQYF. In DNA form, the CDR3 reads TGCGCCAGCAGCTTGGAAGACAGCCGCCAAGAGACCCAGTACTTC.